Listed here are 5 T cell receptor beta chains from one sample, sequenced in a study of CD8 T cells in Susac syndrome. RNA, at about 0.5 to 1 ug, was reverse transcribed with random hexamers. TCRdb called the immunoSEQ multiplex PCR reads again in MiXCR, with one record for every CDR3 protein. The table lists 150,000 to 200,000 distinct CDR3 sequences, roughly 95% of them singletons. The sample comprised CD4+ T cells from PBMCs. The origin of the receptors is a human donor with multiple sclerosis.

The chain links TRBV19 to TRBJ2-2, with D perhaps assigned TRBD1 or TRBD2 (5 bases each). CDR3 length: 15 residues. CDR1 and CDR2 (germline): LNHDA, SQIVND (reference sequence). V was clipped by 10 bases and J by 1 base, with 16 bases between them. CDR3 DNA sequence: TGTGCCACTTGGACCGGGACCCGGAACACCGGGGAGCTGTTTTTT. Its protein product is CATWTGTRNTGELFF. Full variable domain (remainder filled in from reference TRBV19 and TRBJ2-2): DGGITQSPKYLFRKEGQNVTLSCEQNLNHDAMYWYRQDPGQGLRLIYYSQIVNDFQKGDIAEGYSVSREKKESFPLTVTSAQKNPTAFYLCATWTGTRNTGELFFGEGSRLTVL.

The genes are TRBV12-3 or TRBV12-4 and TRBJ2-2; TRBD2 aligns across 11 bases. With V trimmed by 5 bases and J by 8 bases, 13 bases remained unmatched. The CDR3 has 17 residues. CDR3 sequence: CASSKGLADHFGGELFF. In DNA, the CDR3 is TGTGCCAGCAGTAAGGGACTAGCGGATCACTTTGGGGGGGAGCTGTTTTTT.

The gene calls are TRBV5-4 and TRBJ1-2; the match to TRBD1 covers 12 bases. The germline CDR1 and CDR2 sequences are SGHNT and YYREEE (reference sequence). The CDR3 extends over 16 amino acids. With 4 bases clipped from V and 6 bases from J, the junction kept 10 bases outside the gene matches. DNA of the CDR3: TGTGCCAGCAGCGACTCCGGGACAGGGGGCGCAGATGGCTACACCTTC. The encoded protein is CASSDSGTGGADGYTF.

The chain has TRBV20-1 and TRBJ1-5; D remains ambiguous. The germline gives CDR1 DFQATT, CDR2 SNEGSKA (reference sequence). The CDR3 extends over 13 amino acids. The ends were cut back, 3 bases at V and 5 bases at J, with 11 bases in the middle. The CDR3 spells CSASGLSDQPQHF. CDR3 nucleotide sequence: TGCAGTGCTAGCGGTTTATCCGATCAGCCCCAGCATTTT.

This clonotype appeared a few times. This chain joins TRBV29-1 and TRBJ1-5; 10 bases are a match to TRBD1. The CDR3 extends over 13 amino acids. V gave up 6 bases and J gave up 5 bases; unmatched junction bases: 4. In germline, CDR1 is SQVTM, CDR2 ANQGSEA. CDR3 nucleotides: TGCAGCGTCTCCGGGACAGGGGATCAGCCCCAGCATTTT. Its translation is CSVSGTGDQPQHF.